The sequence of this TCR beta chain was determined in a study of cytomegalovirus exposure and HLA in healthy donors. V shed 7 bases and J 0 bases; nucleotides not matched to a gene: 5. CDR3 size: 14 residues. Per germline, CDR1 WSHSY and CDR2 SAAADI. Of note for this clone: The antigen is undetermined.

General study findings and limits: Follow-up analysis later connected one missense variant in DCLRE1C with trimming of TCR beta V- and J-genes. Donors were assumed by presence/absence analyses to have roughly uniform sequencing depth.

Primers for the PCR totalled 60 Vbeta and 13 Jbeta. Libraries were prepared by immunoSEQ multiplex PCR; TCRdb keeps only in-frame clonotypes and omits some of them. The table has approximately 92,000 clones, approximately 70% seen once. Sequencing was done on a sample of PBMCs. The chain recombines TRBV10-2 with TRBJ2-7, with TRBD1 matching over 8 bases. The receptor comes from a man aged 55 to 70 in good health and CMV-seronegative. The CDR3 loop reads CASKRDRTSYEQYF. CDR3 coding DNA: TGCGCCAGCAAGAGGGACAGGACCTCCTACGAGCAGTACTTC.